This T cell receptor beta chain was sequenced for a study of blood T cells in healthy people across ages (dated by TCRdb to between 2014 and 2016). For the study in its entirety: Template switching captured roughly one uniquely barcoded TCR beta cDNA molecule per two T cells in model experiments. The study measured age-related changes in TCR beta repertoire diversity using deep sequencing normalized with unique cDNA molecular identifiers. To avoid experimental bias, donors of different ages were distributed randomly across sequencing lanes. The donors were divided into four age groups: young (average around 16 years), middle-aged (about 40), aged (roughly 66) and long-lived (roughly 86). Two additional independent replicas of 1 million unique cDNA reads from the same blood draw were analyzed for two donors (one aged 18 to 30 and one aged 80 or older).

On the study overall, not on this receptor specifically: The percentage of naive T cells measured by flow cytometry correlated strongly with observed TCR beta diversity. Estimates of total diversity from one million sequenced T cells were regarded as lower bounds and underestimates. Because donor CMV infection status was unknown, age-related changes in expanded clonotypes were potentially confounded. Compared with the aged group, the long-lived group had more naive CD4+ T cells, fewer expanded clones and increased TCR diversity, a pattern suggesting age selection. As age increased, observed TCR beta diversity per million T cells dropped in a roughly linear way, and a significant reduction was already evident by age 40. Because profiling used bulk unsorted PBMCs, naive and antigen-experienced compartments could not be compared conclusively.

Looking up the germline V gene yields CDR1 SNHLY and CDR2 FYNNEI. Spanning cysteine to phenylalanine, the CDR3 consists of 14 amino acids. Only the CDR3 part of the read is kept: 42 bases, read in frame from the first base. V is reduced by 4 bases and J by 8 bases, leaving a spacing of 17 bases between them. Donors were roughly 40 systemically healthy Caucasian individuals from Russia aged roughly 6 to 95 years. Each donor gave ten milliliters of peripheral blood, drawn into EDTA-treated Vacutainer tubes. Ficoll-Paque density-gradient centrifugation was used to isolate PBMCs, with at least 7 million obtained per sample. Total RNA was extracted from PBMCs with Trizol reagent, with at least 5.5 micrograms obtained per sample. For every donor, an aliquot of PBMCs went through flow cytometry to measure the percentages of naive CD45RAhigh/CD27high T cells. This clonotype was recorded a few times. The clone's antigen remains unknown. There are no base qualities to consult, and no much larger clone falls within one base.

Libraries were made using 5' RACE. Sequencing instrument: Illumina HiSeq 2500. A second PCR of about 6 to 11 cycles was performed with a sample-barcoded 5' primer and a J-beta primer mix. Each TCR beta cDNA molecule received a unique molecular identifier from a template-switch 5' adaptor carrying 12 random nucleotides. At least 3 million CDR3-containing paired-end reads were obtained from each sample. All of the RNA was converted into first-strand cDNA using the Mint cDNA synthesis kit, with a TRBC-specific oligonucleotide serving as the primer. All cDNA was treated with uracil-DNA glycosylase and then went through a first 18-cycle PCR with the universal primers M1SS and BC2_uni_R. From the authors' description of their analysis: Normalization of each sample was performed by random selection of 1 million high-quality reads, each carrying a distinct molecular identifier. Instead of being binned into consensus sequences, reads with shared molecular identifiers were discarded. MiTCR, set to a Q25 quality threshold and the strictest error-elimination algorithm, was used for CDR3 identification, clonotype clustering and error correction. A nonparametric unseen species model using Euler transformation provided a lower-bound estimate of total TCR beta diversity. Through fastp at Q25 and MiXCR, TCRdb rebuilt clones from the public reads, retaining in-frame beta chains. Each CDR3 protein gets just one entry, which takes the most common genes and DNA from the rows behind it. TCRdb, not the authors, supplied the V and J calls. The sample yields around 850,000 distinct CDR3 sequences; 35% to 40% were counted once. The ten largest clonotypes hold roughly 13% of the sample.

This chain joins TRBV2 to TRBJ1-1; perhaps TRBD1 is the D gene, with 5 bases matching. The sample comprised blood. This TCR was recovered from a man between 18 and 35 years old in good health. CDR3 loop: CASSGLREDEEAFF. The bases read TGTGCCAGCAGTGGGCTCAGGGAGGATGAGGAAGCTTTCTTT. The entire variable domain, with the stretches around the CDR3 drawn from the reference TRBV2 and TRBJ1-1 proteins, is EPEVTQTPSHQVTQMGQEVILRCVPISNHLYFYWYRQILGQKVEFLVSFYNNEISEKSEIFDDQFSVERPDGSNFTLKIRSTKLEDSAMYFCASSGLREDEEAFFGQGTRLTVV.